What follows are 8 T cell receptor beta chains derived from one specimen sequenced in a study of blood T cells in healthy people across ages. Using a J-beta primer mix together with a sample-barcoded 5' primer, a second PCR was run for roughly 6 to 11 cycles. TCRdb processed the 5' RACE reads anew with MiXCR; each CDR3 protein has one entry. The table shows 700,000 or so distinct CDR3 sequences, with around 43% occurring only once. Sequences were obtained from blood. Every receptor here comes from a man older than 75 in good health.

There are a few counts of this clonotype. The V gene is TRBV9, the J gene TRBJ2-1, with D tentatively TRBD1 (6 bases). Germline V gene sequence: CDR1 SGDLS, CDR2 YYNGEE. The V gene lost 3 bases and the J gene lost 3 bases, with 13 bases spanning the gap. The CDR3 has 15 amino acids. CDR3 in amino acids: CASSARDTFYNEQFF. The CDR3 DNA sequence: TGTGCCAGCAGCGCTCGGGACACCTTCTACAATGAGCAGTTCTTC.

This clonotype was recorded a few times. The chain links TRBV25-1 to TRBJ2-5; no firm D call. The better agreement between TRBJ2-7 and the DNA end casts doubt on the J call. CDR1 and CDR2 (germline): MGHDK, SYGVNS. The CDR3 runs to 15 residues. This CDR3 is CASSELGPGFYEQYF. CDR3 coding DNA: TGTGCCAGCAGTGAACTTGGCCCTGGATTCTACGAGCAGTACTTC.

The chain combines TRBV4-2 with TRBJ2-4; D may be TRBD1 (5 bases). With 1 base removed from V and 1 base from J, the gap between germline ends came to 8 bases. CDR1 and CDR2 (germline): LGHNA, YNFKEQ. CDR3 length: 15 amino acids. Here the CDR3 DNA reads TGTGCCAGCAGCCAAGCGACAGATGCCAAAAACATTCAGTACTTC. Amino acid sequence: CASSQATDAKNIQYF.

The chain has TRBV4-1 and TRBJ1-1, with a weak D call TRBD1 (5 bases). This CDR3 is built from 14 residues. Trimming took 2 bases from V and 5 from J, leaving 12 bases between them. Germline V gene lookup returns CDR1 MGHRA and CDR2 YSYEKL. The CDR3: CASSQREGRTEAFF. DNA for the CDR3: TGCGCCAGCAGCCAACGTGAGGGGAGAACTGAAGCTTTCTTT.

This clonotype was detected a few times. This rearrangement joins TRBV12-3 or TRBV12-4 to TRBJ2-3, with 10 bases fitting TRBD2. The J segment lost 1 base and the V segment lost 2 bases, leaving 3 bases of the junction unmatched. The CDR3 covers 16 residues. This chain's CDR3 is CASSLHGTSGTDTQYF. The CDR3 bases are TGTGCCAGCAGTTTACATGGGACTAGCGGCACAGATACGCAGTATTTT.

About this clonotype itself: Its ends do not fully match the called genes, so a read error is possible. DNA for the CDR3: TGCAGTGCTGTAGCCCGGGGGCTTAGTTTACGCACAGATACGCAGTGTTTT. Translated, it gives CSAVARGLSLRTDTQCF. This chain uses TRBV20-1 with TRBJ2-3, with D tentatively TRBD1 or TRBD2 (6 bases each). Germline CDR1 and CDR2: DFQATT and SNEGSKA (reference sequence). This CDR3 is 17 amino acids long.

This clonotype was detected a few times. This chain joins TRBV29-1 and TRBJ2-1, with 15 bases lining up with TRBD2. The J call may be faulty, since TRBJ2-7 better matches the DNA end. The CDR3 is 18 amino acids. Per the germline V gene, CDR1 is SQVTM and CDR2 is ANQGSEA. The CDR3 region is CSVSGTSGGILSYNEQYF. The CDR3, as DNA: TGCAGCGTATCCGGGACTAGCGGGGGGATCCTCTCCTACAATGAGCAGTACTTC.

V usage is TRBV4-1 and J usage is TRBJ1-6, with 8 bases aligning to TRBD1. Per the germline V gene, CDR1 is MGHRA and CDR2 is YSYEKL. V was pared by 2 bases and J by 5 bases, with 8 bases of the junction left unmatched. CDR3 length: 17 amino acids. The CDR3 loop is CASSQSHRGSHNSPLHF. The DNA for the CDR3 is TGCGCCAGCAGCCAATCCCACAGGGGGTCCCATAATTCACCCCTCCACTTT.